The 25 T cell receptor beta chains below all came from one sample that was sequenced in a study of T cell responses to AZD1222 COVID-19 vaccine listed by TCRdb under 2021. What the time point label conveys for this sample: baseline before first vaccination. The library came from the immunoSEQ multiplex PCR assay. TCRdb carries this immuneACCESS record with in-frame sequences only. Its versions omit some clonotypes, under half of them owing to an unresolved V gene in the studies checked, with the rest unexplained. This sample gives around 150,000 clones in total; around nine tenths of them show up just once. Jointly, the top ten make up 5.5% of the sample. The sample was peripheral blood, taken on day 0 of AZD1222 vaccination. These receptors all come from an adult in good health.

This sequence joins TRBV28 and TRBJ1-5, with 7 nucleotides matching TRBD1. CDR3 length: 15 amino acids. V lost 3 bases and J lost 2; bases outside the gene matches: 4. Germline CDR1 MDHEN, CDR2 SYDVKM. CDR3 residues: CASSLTGSGNQPQHF. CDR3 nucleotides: TGTGCCAGCAGTTTGACAGGGAGTGGCAATCAGCCCCAGCATTTT.

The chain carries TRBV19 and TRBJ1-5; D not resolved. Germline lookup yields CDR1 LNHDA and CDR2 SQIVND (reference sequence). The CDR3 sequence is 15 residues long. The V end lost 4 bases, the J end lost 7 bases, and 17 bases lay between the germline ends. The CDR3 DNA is TGTGCCAGTAGTACCCGGACGGGAAACCTGCAGCCCCAGCATTTT. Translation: CASSTRTGNLQPQHF.

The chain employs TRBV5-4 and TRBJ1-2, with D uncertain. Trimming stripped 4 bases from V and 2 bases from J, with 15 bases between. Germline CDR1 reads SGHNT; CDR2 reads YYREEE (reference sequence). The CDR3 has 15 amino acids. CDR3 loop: CASSPGGSENYGYTF. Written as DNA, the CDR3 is TGTGCCAGCAGCCCGGGTGGCAGCGAGAACTATGGCTACACCTTC.

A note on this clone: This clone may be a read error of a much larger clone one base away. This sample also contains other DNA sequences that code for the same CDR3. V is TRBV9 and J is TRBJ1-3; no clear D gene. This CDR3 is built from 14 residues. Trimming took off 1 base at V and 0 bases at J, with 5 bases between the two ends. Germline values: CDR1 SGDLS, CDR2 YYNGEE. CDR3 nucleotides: TGTGCCAGCAGCGTAACGGACTCTGGAAACACCATATATTTT. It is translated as CASSVTDSGNTIYF. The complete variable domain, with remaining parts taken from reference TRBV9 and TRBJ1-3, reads DSGVTQTPKHLITATGQRVTLRCSPRSGDLSVYWYQQSLDQGLQFLIQYYNGEERAKGNILERFSAQQFPDLHSELNLSSLELGDSALYFCASSVTDSGNTIYFGEGSWLTVV.

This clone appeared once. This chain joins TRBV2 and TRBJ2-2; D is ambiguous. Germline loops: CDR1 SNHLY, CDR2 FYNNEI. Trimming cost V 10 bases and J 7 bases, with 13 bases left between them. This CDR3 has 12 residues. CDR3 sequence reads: CATSTQVGELFF. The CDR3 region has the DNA TGTGCCACCAGCACCCAGGTCGGGGAGCTGTTTTTT.

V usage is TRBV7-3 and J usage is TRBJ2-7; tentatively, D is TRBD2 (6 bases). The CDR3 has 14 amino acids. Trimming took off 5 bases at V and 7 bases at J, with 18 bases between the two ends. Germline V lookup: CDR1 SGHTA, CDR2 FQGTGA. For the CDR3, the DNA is TGTGCCAGCAGCGCCACTAGCTCCGGCGGGGAGCAGTACTTC. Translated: CASSATSSGGEQYF.

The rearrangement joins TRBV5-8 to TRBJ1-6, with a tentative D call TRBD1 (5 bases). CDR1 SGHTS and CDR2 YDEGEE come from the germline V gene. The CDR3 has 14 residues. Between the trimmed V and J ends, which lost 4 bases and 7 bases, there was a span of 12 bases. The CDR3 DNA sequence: TGTGCCAGCAGCGGTCATCAGGGAAATTCACCCCTCCACTTT. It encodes CASSGHQGNSPLHF.

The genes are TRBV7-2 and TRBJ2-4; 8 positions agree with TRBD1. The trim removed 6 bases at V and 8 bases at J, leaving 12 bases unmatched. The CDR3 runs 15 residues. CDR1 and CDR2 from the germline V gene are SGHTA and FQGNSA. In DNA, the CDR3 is TGTGCCAGCAGGCGAACAGGACAGGGAGGAGACATTCAGTACTTC. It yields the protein CASRRTGQGGDIQYF.

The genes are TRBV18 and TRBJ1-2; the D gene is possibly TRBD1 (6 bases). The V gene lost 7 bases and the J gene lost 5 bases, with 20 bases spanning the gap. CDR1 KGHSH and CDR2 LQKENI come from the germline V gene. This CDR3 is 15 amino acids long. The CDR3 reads CASLPVRTADYGYTF. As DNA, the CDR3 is TGTGCCAGCTTGCCGGTCAGGACAGCTGATTATGGCTACACCTTC. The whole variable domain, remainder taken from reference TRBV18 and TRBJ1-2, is NAGVMQNPRHLVRRRGQEARLRCSPMKGHSHVYWYRQLPEEGLKFMVYLQKENIIDESGMPKERFSAEFPKEGPSILRIQQVVRGDSAAYFCASLPVRTADYGYTFGSGTRLTVV.

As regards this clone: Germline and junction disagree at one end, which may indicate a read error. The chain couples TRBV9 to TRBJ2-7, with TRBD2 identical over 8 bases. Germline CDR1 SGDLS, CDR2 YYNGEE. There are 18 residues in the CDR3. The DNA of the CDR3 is TGTGTCAGCAGCGTAGAGCCGACGGGACTAGGGAGCTCCTACGAGCAGTACTTC. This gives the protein CVSSVEPTGLGSSYEQYF.

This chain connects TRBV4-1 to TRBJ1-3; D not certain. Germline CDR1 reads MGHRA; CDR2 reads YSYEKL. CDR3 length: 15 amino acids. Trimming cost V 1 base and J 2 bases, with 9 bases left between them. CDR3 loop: CASSQAYGTGNTIYF. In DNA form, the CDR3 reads TGCGCCAGCAGCCAAGCCTACGGGACTGGAAACACCATATATTTT.

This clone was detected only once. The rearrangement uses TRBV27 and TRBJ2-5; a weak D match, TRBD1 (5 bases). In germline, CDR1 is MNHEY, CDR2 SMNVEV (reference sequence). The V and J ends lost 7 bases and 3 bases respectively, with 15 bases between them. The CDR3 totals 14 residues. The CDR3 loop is CASTTTGTEETQYF. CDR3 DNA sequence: TGTGCCAGCACCACCACAGGAACTGAAGAGACCCAGTACTTC.

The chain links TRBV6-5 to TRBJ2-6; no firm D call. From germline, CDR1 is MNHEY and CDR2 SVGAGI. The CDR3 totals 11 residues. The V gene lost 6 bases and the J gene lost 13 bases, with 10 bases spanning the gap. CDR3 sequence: CASSPLEVLTF. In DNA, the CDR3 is TGTGCCAGCAGCCCACTGGAGGTCCTGACTTTC.

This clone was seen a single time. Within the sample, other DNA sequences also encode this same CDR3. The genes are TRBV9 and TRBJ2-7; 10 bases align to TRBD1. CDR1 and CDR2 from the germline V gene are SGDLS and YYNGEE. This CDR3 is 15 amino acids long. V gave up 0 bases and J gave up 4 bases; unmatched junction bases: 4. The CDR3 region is CASSVAPGQGYEQYF. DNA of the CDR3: TGTGCCAGCAGCGTAGCACCGGGACAGGGGTACGAGCAGTACTTC.

Here the CDR3 DNA reads TGCGCCAGCAGCCAAGAGGGGAGCAACAATGAGCAGTTCTTC. This gives the protein CASSQEGSNNEQFF. J is TRBJ2-1 and V is TRBV4-3; D is possibly TRBD2 (5 bases). The CDR3 is made up of 14 amino acids. V lost 0 bases to trimming and J lost 5 bases, with 8 bases between them. CDR1 is LGHNA, CDR2 YSLEER, per germline.

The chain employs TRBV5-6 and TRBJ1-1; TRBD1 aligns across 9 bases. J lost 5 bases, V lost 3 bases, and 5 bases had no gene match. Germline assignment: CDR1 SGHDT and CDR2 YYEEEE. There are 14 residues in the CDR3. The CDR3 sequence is CASSSTGGMTEAFF. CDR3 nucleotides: TGTGCCAGCAGCTCAACAGGGGGCATGACTGAAGCTTTCTTT.

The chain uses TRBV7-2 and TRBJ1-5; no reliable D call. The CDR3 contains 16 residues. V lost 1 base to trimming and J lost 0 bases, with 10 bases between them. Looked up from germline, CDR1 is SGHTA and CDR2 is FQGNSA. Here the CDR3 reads CASSLDSSGSNQPQHF. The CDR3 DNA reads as TGTGCCAGCAGCTTAGATTCTTCGGGTAGCAATCAGCCCCAGCATTTT.

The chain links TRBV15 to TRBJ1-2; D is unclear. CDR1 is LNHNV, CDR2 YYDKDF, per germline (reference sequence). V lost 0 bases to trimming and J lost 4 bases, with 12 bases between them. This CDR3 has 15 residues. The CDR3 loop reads CATSRDQAISYGYTF. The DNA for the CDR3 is TGTGCCACCAGCAGAGACCAGGCGATTAGCTATGGCTACACCTTC.

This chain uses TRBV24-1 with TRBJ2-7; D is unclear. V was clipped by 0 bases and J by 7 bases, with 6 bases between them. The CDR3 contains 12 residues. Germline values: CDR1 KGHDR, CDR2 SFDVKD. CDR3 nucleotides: TGTGCCACCAGTGATTTGCATGGGGAGCAGTACTTC. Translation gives CATSDLHGEQYF.

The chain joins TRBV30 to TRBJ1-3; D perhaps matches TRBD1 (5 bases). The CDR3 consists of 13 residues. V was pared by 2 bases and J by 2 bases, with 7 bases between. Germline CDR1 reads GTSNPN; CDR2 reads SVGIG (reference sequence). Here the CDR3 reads CAWSRGAGNTIYF. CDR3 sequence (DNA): TGTGCCTGGAGTCGGGGGGCTGGAAACACCATATATTTT.

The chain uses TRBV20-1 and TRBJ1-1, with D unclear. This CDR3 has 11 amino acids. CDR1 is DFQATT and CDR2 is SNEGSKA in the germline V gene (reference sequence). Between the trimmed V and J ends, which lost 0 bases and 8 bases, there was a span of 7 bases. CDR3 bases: TGCAGTGCTAGAGATCAGGAGGAAGCTTTCTTT. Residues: CSARDQEEAFF.

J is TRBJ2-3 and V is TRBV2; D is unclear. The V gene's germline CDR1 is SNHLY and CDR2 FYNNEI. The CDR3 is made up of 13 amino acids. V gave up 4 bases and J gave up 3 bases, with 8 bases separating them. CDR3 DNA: TGTGCCAGCAGTGTAGGACCTACAGATACGCAGTATTTT. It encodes CASSVGPTDTQYF.

CDR3 coding DNA: TGTGCCAGCAGCTTGATGGGACCCTATTACGAGCAGTACTTC. Translation: CASSLMGPYYEQYF. The V and J genes are TRBV5-4 and TRBJ2-7; D assignment may be TRBD1 or TRBD2 (5 bases each). The CDR3 totals 14 residues. Germline V gene data show CDR1 as SGHNT and CDR2 as YYREEE (reference sequence). Trimming removed 1 base from V and 4 bases from J, with 12 bases in between.

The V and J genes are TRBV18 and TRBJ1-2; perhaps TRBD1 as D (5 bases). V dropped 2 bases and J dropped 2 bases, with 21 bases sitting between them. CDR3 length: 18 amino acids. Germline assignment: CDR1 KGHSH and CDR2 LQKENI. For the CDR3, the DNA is TGTGCCAGCTCACCAGTTGGAGGGCCCAGGGACCTAAACTATGGCTACACCTTC. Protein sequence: CASSPVGGPRDLNYGYTF. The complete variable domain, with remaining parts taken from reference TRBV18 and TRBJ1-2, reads NAGVMQNPRHLVRRRGQEARLRCSPMKGHSHVYWYRQLPEEGLKFMVYLQKENIIDESGMPKERFSAEFPKEGPSILRIQQVVRGDSAAYFCASSPVGGPRDLNYGYTFGSGTRLTVV.

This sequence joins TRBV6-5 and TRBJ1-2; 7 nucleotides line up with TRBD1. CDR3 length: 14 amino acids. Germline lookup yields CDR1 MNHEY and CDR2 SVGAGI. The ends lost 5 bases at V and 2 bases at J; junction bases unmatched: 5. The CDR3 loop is CASSPTTGNYGYTF. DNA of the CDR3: TGTGCCAGCAGTCCCACGACAGGGAACTATGGCTACACCTTC.